The rows below give T cell receptor beta chains drawn from one sample of a study of cytomegalovirus exposure and HLA in healthy donors. Profiling relied on immunoSEQ multiplex PCR, and the TCRdb table lists in-frame clones only, not all of them. The table has around 130,000 clones, approximately 85% seen once. Sequenced input: PBMCs. These receptors were taken from a woman aged 40 to 55 in good health and CMV-seronegative. The CDR3 runs from the conserved cysteine through the conserved F or W. Fields, in order: J gene, clone size, D gene, V gene, CDR3 DNA, CDR3 protein. The D gene is left open where the match is weak. Clone size appears in some rows only: once, few, many, or a class for an expanded clone.

TRBJ2-3 | . | TRBD2 | TRBV5-6 | TGTGCCAGCAGCTTACCCTACGAATTAGCGGGCTTGAGGACAGATACGCAGTATTTT | CASSLPYELAGLRTDTQYF
TRBJ2-3 | . | . | TRBV9 | TGTGCCAGCAGCGTAGGGCAGGTAGCAGATACGCAGTATTTT | CASSVGQVADTQYF
TRBJ2-5 | . | TRBD2 | TRBV7-2 | TGTGCCAGCAGCCCAGAGAGGACTAGCGGGAGTGGAAAGACCCAGTACTTC | CASSPERTSGSGKTQYF
TRBJ1-5 | . | TRBD1 | TRBV28 | TGTGCCAGCAGCGACTCCCCAGGGGGTCAGCCCCAGCATTTT | CASSDSPGGQPQHF
TRBJ2-3 | . | . | TRBV28 | TGTGCCAGCAGTTTGGTGGGGCGTGGGACAGATACGCAGTATTTT | CASSLVGRGTDTQYF
TRBJ2-5 | . | . | TRBV6-1 | TGTGCCAGCAGTGCTGGACAGTTCCAAGAGACCCAGTACTTC | CASSAGQFQETQYF
TRBJ1-1 | . | TRBD1 | TRBV11-3 | TGTGCCAGCAGCTTAGGGGGACAGGGGCCCCAGAACACTGAAGCTTTCTTT | CASSLGGQGPQNTEAFF
TRBJ2-7 | . | TRBD2 | TRBV10-1 | TGCGCCAGCAGGCCTAGCGGGAGACTTTCCTACGAGCAGTACTTC | CASRPSGRLSYEQYF
TRBJ2-7 | . | . | TRBV6-1 | TGTGCCAGCAGTACCACATTTGACGAGCAGTACTTC | CASSTTFDEQYF
TRBJ2-3 | . | TRBD2 | TRBV11-2 | TGTGCCATACTAGCGCCCACAGATACGCAGTATTTT | CAILAPTDTQYF
TRBJ1-1 | once | . | TRBV10-3 | TGTGCCATCAGTGAGCCCCCGGGGTCTGGGGTGAACACTGAAGCTTTCTTT | CAISEPPGSGVNTEAFF
TRBJ1-1 | . | . | TRBV6-5 | TGTGCCAGCAGTGCCTCAACAGGGCCCGAAGCTTTCTTT | CASSASTGPEAFF
TRBJ2-4 | . | . | TRBV6-5 | TGTGCCAGCAGTTACTCGGGTGGGGCAAACATTCAGTACTTC | CASSYSGGANIQYF
TRBJ1-4 | . | TRBD1 | TRBV5-1 | TGCGCCAGCAGCTTTGGGACAGGACCCCTTAACGAAAAACTGTTTTTT | CASSFGTGPLNEKLFF
TRBJ1-6 | . | . | TRBV27 | TGTGCCAGTACGAGGGCGGATTCACCCCTCCACTTT | CASTRADSPLHF
TRBJ2-7 | once | TRBD2 | TRBV19 | TGTGCCAGTAGTAAGACTAGCGGGAGTCTCGAGCAGTACTTC | CASSKTSGSLEQYF
TRBJ1-3 | . | . | TRBV2 | TGTGCCAGCGCCACAGGGTCGGCGGGAAACACCATATATTTT | CASATGSAGNTIYF
TRBJ2-7 | . | . | TRBV6-6 | TGTGCCAGCAGCCGGGACTCCTACGAGCAGTACTTC | CASSRDSYEQYF
TRBJ2-7 | . | TRBD1 | TRBV9 | TGTGCCAGCAGCACCTCGGGACAGGAGCAGTACTTC | CASSTSGQEQYF
TRBJ1-5 | few | . | TRBV5-4 | TGTGCCAGCAGCCTGGGGGGGACACAGAATCAGCCCCAGCATTTT | CASSLGGTQNQPQHF
TRBJ2-5 | . | . | TRBV5-1 | TGCGCCAGCAGCTCGACAGGTGGAGAGACCCAGTACTTC | CASSSTGGETQYF
TRBJ1-1 | . | TRBD1 | TRBV6-6 | TGTGCCAGCAATCGAAACAGGGGGACCACTGAAGCTTTCTTT | CASNRNRGTTEAFF
TRBJ1-5 | . | . | TRBV7-9 | TGTTCCAGCAGCTTAGAGCCAGGGAGGGGGCCCCAGCATTTT | CSSSLEPGRGPQHF
TRBJ2-2 | . | . | TRBV6-1 | TGTGCCAGCAGACTCAACACCGGGGAGCTGTTTTTT | CASRLNTGELFF
TRBJ2-2 | . | . | TRBV2 | TGTGCCAGCAGCCGGGACACCGGGGAGCTGTTTTTT | CASSRDTGELFF
TRBJ2-2 | . | . | TRBV5-4 | TGTGCCAGCAGCTTGGTCCCCAACGCCGGGGACACGGACACCGGGGAGCTGTTTTTT | CASSLVPNAGDTDTGELFF
TRBJ2-5 | . | . | TRBV21-1 | TGTGCCAGCGACTCGGAGACCCAGTACTTC | CASDSETQYF
TRBJ1-1 | . | TRBD1 | TRBV7-9 | TGTTCCAGCAGTCAAACAGGGGGCGGGCTAAAAGCAACTTTCTTT | CSSSQTGGGLKATFF
TRBJ2-3 | . | . | TRBV7-8 | TGTGCCAGCAGCCCCCACACAGATACGCAGTATTTT | CASSPHTDTQYF
TRBJ2-7 | . | . | TRBV5-1 | TGCGCCAGCAGCTTGGGGACTCTCTACGAGCAGTACTTC | CASSLGTLYEQYF
TRBJ1-1 | once | . | TRBV11-3 | TGTGCCAGCAGCTCTGTACCGGGCACTGAAGCTTTCTTT | CASSSVPGTEAFF
TRBJ2-4 | . | . | TRBV4-2 | TGTGCCAGCAGCCCACAGGACAGACTAGCCAAAAACATTCAGTACTTC | CASSPQDRLAKNIQYF
TRBJ2-7 | . | . | TRBV28 | TGTGCCAGCAGCCCTTTCCCCCAGTCAAGAGAGCAGTACTTC | CASSPFPQSREQYF
TRBJ1-5 | . | TRBD1 | TRBV6-5 | TGTGCCAGCAGGCGGACAGGGAATCAGCCCCAGCATTTT | CASRRTGNQPQHF
TRBJ1-1 | few | . | TRBV28 | TGTGCCAGCAGCTTAATCGGGGGACCGAACACTGAAGCTTTCTTT | CASSLIGGPNTEAFF
TRBJ1-1 | . | TRBD1 | TRBV5-1 | TGCGCCAGCAACAGGGACAGGGCTATGAACACTGAAGCTTTCTTT | CASNRDRAMNTEAFF
TRBJ2-1 | . | . | TRBV29-1 | TGCAGCGTTGCTGCGCGGGTCTTAGGCAATGAGCAGTTCTTC | CSVAARVLGNEQFF